The clone carrying this T cell receptor (beta chain) was found a few times. Its target is unknown. Each CDR3 protein is one row after TCRdb ran MiXCR on the PCR reads. The data show 40,000 to 65,000 distinct CDR3 sequences, with approximately 40% seen just once and around 4% held by the top ten. For naive CD8 T cells, sorting used the CD8+CD4-CCR7+CD45RA+ phenotype. Germline loops: CDR1 MGHRA, CDR2 YSYEKL. There are 13 residues in the CDR3. Between the trimmed V and J ends, which lost 0 bases and 3 bases, there was a span of 6 bases. These data originate in a study of molecular identifiers for immune sequencing clone quantification. Study-wide findings and caveats: Because of identical TCR molecules sharing a barcode, sizes of highly expanded clones could be underestimated.

J is TRBJ2-7 and V is TRBV4-1; D unresolved. Material for sequencing was naive CD8+ T cells from blood, with Jurkat cell RNA spiked in. Regarding subset: FACS-sorted CD8+CD4-CCR7+CD45RA+ naive T cells. This sequence was found in a human donor in good health. Some libraries in this study had Jurkat cell RNA spiked in. CDR3 region: CASSQDVDYEQYF. CDR3 nucleotide sequence: TGCGCCAGCAGCCAAGACGTAGACTACGAGCAGTACTTC.